The next 16 T cell receptor beta chains were all read from a single sample in a study of cytomegalovirus exposure and HLA in healthy donors. PCR employed 60 Vbeta and 13 Jbeta primers. Sequenced by immunoSEQ multiplex PCR; TCRdb stores in-frame clones only, minus some. The table shows some 120,000 clones, with roughly 74% occurring only once. The sequencing sample was made of PBMCs. The receptor set was obtained from a woman in her 30s in good health and CMV-seronegative.

The rearrangement uses TRBV5-5 and TRBJ1-1; 9 nucleotides match TRBD1. Per germline, CDR1 SGHKS and CDR2 YYEKEE (reference sequence). The CDR3 runs to 16 residues. V gave up 5 bases and J gave up 3 bases; unmatched junction bases: 11. CDR3 protein: CASSSGTGYWDTEAFF. The CDR3 DNA reads as TGTGCCAGCAGTTCCGGGACAGGGTATTGGGACACTGAAGCTTTCTTT.

This clone was seen more than once but under ten times. V is TRBV7-9 and J is TRBJ1-2; possible D gene TRBD1, 5 bases. CDR1 is SEHNR, CDR2 FQNEAQ, per germline (reference sequence). Trimming took 3 bases from V and 4 from J, leaving 12 bases between them. This CDR3 region has 14 residues. CDR3 coding DNA: TGTGCCAGCAGCTTTTTAGACAGCTCCTATGGCTACACCTTC. Protein: CASSFLDSSYGYTF.

This sequence joins TRBV6-5 and TRBJ1-2, with 8 bases identical to TRBD1. This CDR3 has 14 amino acids. The J segment lost 7 bases and the V segment lost 0 bases, leaving 4 bases of the junction unmatched. Germline V gene data show CDR1 as MNHEY and CDR2 as SVGAGI. This CDR3 is CASSYSQGAVGYTF. CDR3 coding DNA: TGTGCCAGCAGTTACTCCCAGGGGGCGGTTGGCTACACCTTC.

The chain carries TRBV30 and TRBJ2-7, with 9 positions matching TRBD2. CDR3 size: 15 residues. Trimming took 0 bases from V and 4 from J; bases not matched to a gene: 7. CDR1 GTSNPN and CDR2 SVGIG come from the germline V gene (reference sequence). The CDR3 DNA is TGTGCCTGGAGTGTAGGGAGACTAGCGGTGTACGAGCAGTACTTC. It is translated as CAWSVGRLAVYEQYF.

The rearrangement uses TRBV7-7 and TRBJ1-5; D is possibly TRBD1 (5 bases). The CDR3 length is 16 residues. Trimming pared 2 bases from V and 4 bases from J, leaving 15 bases between. Germline V gene sequence: CDR1 SSHAT, CDR2 FNYEAQ (reference sequence). CDR3 nucleotides: TGTGCCAGCAGCTTAAGTATTCGCGGGGGGAATCAGCCCCAGCATTTT. Translated, it gives CASSLSIRGGNQPQHF.

The chain couples TRBV11-3 to TRBJ1-5; a weak D match, TRBD1 (6 bases). Germline loops: CDR1 SGHNT, CDR2 YENEEA. This CDR3 region has 13 residues. Trimming pared 5 bases from V and 6 bases from J, leaving 11 bases between. The CDR3 region is CASSPGEFQPQHF. The CDR3 region has the DNA TGTGCCAGCAGCCCAGGGGAGTTTCAGCCCCAGCATTTT.

This clone was recorded a few times. The V call is TRBV5-1, the J call TRBJ2-2, with 9 nucleotides matching TRBD1. Germline lookup yields CDR1 SGHRS and CDR2 YFSETQ. V lost 2 bases, J lost 3 bases, and 5 bases stayed unmatched. The CDR3 contains 16 residues. CDR3 in amino acids: CASSLQGAIDTGELFF. In DNA form, the CDR3 reads TGCGCCAGCAGCTTACAGGGGGCGATTGACACCGGGGAGCTGTTTTTT.

The rearrangement uses TRBV6-5 and TRBJ1-1, with 7 positions matching TRBD1. Per the germline V gene, CDR1 is MNHEY and CDR2 is SVGAGI. This CDR3 has 13 residues. V gave up 6 bases and J gave up 7 bases; unmatched junction bases: 8. The CDR3 is CASRRGREGEAFF. CDR3 nucleotides: TGTGCCAGCAGAAGGGGGCGAGAAGGTGAAGCTTTCTTT.

This chain uses TRBV4-2 with TRBJ1-2; D gene ambiguous. Germline values: CDR1 LGHNA, CDR2 YNFKEQ. V shed 2 bases and J shed 8 bases, with 6 bases lying between them. CDR3 length: 11 residues. The CDR3 spells CASSQTRGYTF. The CDR3 DNA sequence: TGTGCCAGCAGCCAAACCAGAGGCTACACCTTC.

This chain uses TRBV12-5 with TRBJ2-3; D perhaps matches TRBD1 (6 bases). The CDR3 consists of 16 residues. V was pared by 6 bases and J by 6 bases, with 22 bases between. The germline V gene has CDR1 LGHNT and CDR2 FRNRAP. CDR3 nucleotide sequence: TGTGCTAGTGGCCGCAGGGGTAGGGACCTGACCGATACGCAGTATTTT. It translates to CASGRRGRDLTDTQYF.

The chain links TRBV5-6 to TRBJ1-2; D gene unclear. CDR1 and CDR2 (germline): SGHDT, YYEEEE. Deletions cut 2 bases from V and 8 bases from J, with 13 bases between. CDR3 length: 13 residues. CDR3 protein: CASSFDISGGYTF. CDR3 DNA: TGTGCCAGCAGCTTCGATATCTCGGGAGGCTACACCTTC.

The rearrangement joins TRBV30 to TRBJ2-2; no clear D gene. In germline, CDR1 is GTSNPN, CDR2 SVGIG (reference sequence). V gave up 0 bases and J gave up 4 bases, with 9 bases separating them. The CDR3 contains 14 residues. As DNA, the CDR3 is TGTGCCTGGAGTGTACTCTACTCCACCGGGGAGCTGTTTTTT. The encoded protein is CAWSVLYSTGELFF.

V is TRBV5-6 and J is TRBJ2-2, with 14 bases aligning to TRBD2. Germline CDR1 is SGHDT and CDR2 is YYEEEE. Trimming took 2 bases from V and 5 from J; bases not matched to a gene: 2. The CDR3 is 16 amino acids. CDR3 bases: TGTGCCAGCAGCTTTGGACTAGCGGGGGGTACCGGGGAGCTGTTTTTT. This sequence encodes CASSFGLAGGTGELFF.

The CDR3 DNA is TGCGCCAGCAGCTATGACGGGATCTATGGCTACACCTTC. This gives the protein CASSYDGIYGYTF. This sequence joins TRBV5-1 and TRBJ1-2, with D unclear. Germline-derived CDR1 and CDR2 are SGHRS and YFSETQ. V was cut by 3 bases and J by 4 bases, with 10 bases left in between. This CDR3 is 13 amino acids long.

The genes are TRBV7-9 and TRBJ2-7, with 9 bases fitting TRBD1. V gave up 6 bases and J gave up 9 bases; unmatched junction bases: 15. In germline, CDR1 is SEHNR, CDR2 FQNEAQ (reference sequence). The CDR3 contains 15 residues. The CDR3: CASSPAPPGQGRQYF. The CDR3 DNA reads TGTGCCAGCAGTCCTGCGCCGCCGGGACAGGGAAGGCAGTACTTC.

The chain uses TRBV30 and TRBJ2-7; tentative D call: TRBD2 (6 bases). Germline CDR1 GTSNPN, CDR2 SVGIG (reference sequence). The length of the CDR3 is 12 residues. Trimming took off 8 bases at V and 0 bases at J, with 11 bases between the two ends. Here the CDR3 reads CAITRGSYEQYF. CDR3 coding DNA: TGTGCCATTACGCGGGGCTCCTACGAGCAGTACTTC.